This T cell receptor (beta chain) derives from a study of cytomegalovirus exposure and HLA in healthy donors. Study-wide findings and caveats: Cytomegalovirus association was assigned to approximately 160 TCR beta chains. Reports state that TCR beta sequences accurately predicted most subjects' HLA-A and HLA-B alleles.

PCR was performed using 60 Vbeta and 13 Jbeta primers. Assay used: immunoSEQ multiplex PCR; TCRdb lists only in-frame clones, some missing. The data contain 100,000 to 150,000 clones, 75% to 85% of them singletons. There are 15 residues in the CDR3. V was trimmed by 2 bases and J by 5 bases, leaving 13 bases between them. The germline V gene has CDR1 LNHNV and CDR2 YYDKDF (reference sequence). Each donor was healthy, and each was a bone marrow donor. Whereas donors were nominally healthy upon sampling, unrecorded immune exposures were probable. Concerning this clone itself: Its antigen is unidentified.

The sequenced sample was PBMCs. The source of this sequence is a woman aged 40-49 years in good health and CMV-seronegative. The rearrangement links TRBV15 to TRBJ2-1, with D possibly TRBD1 on 6 matching bases. The CDR3 DNA reads TGTGCCACCAGCAGAACCCGGGACACAAACAATGAGCAGTTCTTC. This codes for CATSRTRDTNNEQFF.